This TCR beta chain comes out of a study of cytomegalovirus exposure and HLA in healthy donors. Whole-study findings and limits: The HLA-A and HLA-B alleles of most subjects were reportedly predicted accurately from TCR beta sequences. It was assumed in the presence/absence analyses that sequencing depth was roughly uniform across donors. The listing of 150 to 200 TCR beta chains classed them as cytomegalovirus-associated.

Points on this clone: Its target is unknown.

While unrecorded immune exposures were likely, the donors were nominally healthy when sampled. Germline V gene data show CDR1 as GTSNPN and CDR2 as SVGIG (reference sequence). V lost 3 bases and J lost 2, with 19 bases in between. The CDR3 is 16 amino acids. Use of 60 Vbeta and 13 Jbeta primers characterized the PCR. Generated by immunoSEQ multiplex PCR, the TCRdb table keeps only in-frame clones and is missing some. The sample yields some 170,000 clones, around 79% seen once. The sequencing input was PBMCs. The sequence derives from a middle-aged man in good health and CMV-seropositive. The chain has TRBV30 and TRBJ1-1; D not certain. The CDR3 sequence: CAWSLPGGVSNTEAFF. The CDR3 DNA reads TGTGCCTGGAGCCTCCCGGGAGGAGTCTCTAACACTGAAGCTTTCTTT.